This T cell receptor beta chain appears in the sequencing data of a study of blood T cells in healthy people across ages. The second PCR ran about 6 to 12 cycles with a sample-barcoded 5' primer and J-beta primers. Unique molecular identifiers of 12 random nucleotides labeled each cDNA. TCRdb fed the 5' RACE reads into MiXCR, producing one record per CDR3 protein. The sample has roughly 800,000 distinct CDR3 sequences, roughly 50% seen once. This clonotype was detected a few times. This sequence originates from a young man in good health. Material for sequencing was blood.

In nucleotides, the CDR3 is TGCAGTGCAGAAAACGACCAGAATGAGCAGTTCTTC. This codes for CSAENDQNEQFF. This chain links TRBV20-1 with TRBJ2-1; D unclear. Trimming took 6 bases from V and 7 from J, leaving 13 bases between them. This CDR3 comprises 12 residues. Per germline, CDR1 DFQATT and CDR2 SNEGSKA (reference sequence).